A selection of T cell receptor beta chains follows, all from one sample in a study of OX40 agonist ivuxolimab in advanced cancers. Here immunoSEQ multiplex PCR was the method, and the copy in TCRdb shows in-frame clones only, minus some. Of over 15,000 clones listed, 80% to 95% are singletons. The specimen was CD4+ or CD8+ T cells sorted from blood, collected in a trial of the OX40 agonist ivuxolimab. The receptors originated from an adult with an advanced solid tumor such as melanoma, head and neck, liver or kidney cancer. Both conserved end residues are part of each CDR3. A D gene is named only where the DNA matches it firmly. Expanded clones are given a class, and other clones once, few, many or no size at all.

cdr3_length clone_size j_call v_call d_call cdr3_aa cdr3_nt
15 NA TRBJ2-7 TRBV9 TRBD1 CASSTSGTGGYEQYF TGTGCCAGCAGCACCTCCGGGACAGGGGGCTACGAGCAGTACTTC
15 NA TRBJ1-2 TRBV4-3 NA CASSQGGGAGYGYTF TGCGCCAGCAGCCAAGGGGGCGGGGCGGGCTATGGCTACACCTTC
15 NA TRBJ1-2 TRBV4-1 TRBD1 CASSPRTGMNYGYTF TGCGCCAGCAGTCCCCGGACAGGGATGAACTATGGCTACACCTTC
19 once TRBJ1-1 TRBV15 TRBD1 CATSSSGTAALVKDPEAFF TGTGCCACCAGCAGTTCCGGGACAGCCGCCTTGGTCAAGGACCCTGAAGCTTTCTTT
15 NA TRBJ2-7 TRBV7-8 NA CASSYRDSSSYEQYF TGTGCCAGCAGCTACCGGGACTCAAGCTCCTACGAGCAGTACTTC
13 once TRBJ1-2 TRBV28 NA CASSLSSVYGYTF TGTGCCAGCAGTTTATCGTCGGTATATGGCTACACCTTC
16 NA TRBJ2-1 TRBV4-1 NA CASSQEGTFRSNEQFF TGCGCCAGCAGCCAAGAGGGGACTTTTAGGAGCAATGAGCAGTTCTTC
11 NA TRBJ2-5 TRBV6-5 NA CASSSGKTQYF TGTGCCAGCAGTAGTGGGAAGACCCAGTACTTC
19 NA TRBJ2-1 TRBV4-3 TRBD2 CASSHPPGLAGVNRNEQFF TGCGCCAGCAGCCACCCTCCGGGACTAGCGGGAGTGAATCGAAATGAGCAGTTCTTC
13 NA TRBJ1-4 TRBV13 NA CASSLDREEKLFF TGTGCCAGCAGCTTAGACAGGGAGGAAAAACTGTTTTTT
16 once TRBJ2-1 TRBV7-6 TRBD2 CASSFLLAGVGDEQFF TGTGCCAGCAGCTTTCTTCTAGCGGGAGTAGGAGATGAGCAGTTCTTC
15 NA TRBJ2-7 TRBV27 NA CASSPRPPSSYEQYF TGTGCCAGCAGTCCCCGACCTCCCAGCTCCTACGAGCAGTACTTC
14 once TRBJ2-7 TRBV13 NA CASSFASRPYEQYF TGTGCCAGCAGCTTCGCATCACGACCCTACGAGCAGTACTTC
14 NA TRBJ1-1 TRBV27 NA CASSLYRGDTEAFF TGTGCCAGCAGTTTATATCGGGGGGACACTGAAGCTTTCTTT
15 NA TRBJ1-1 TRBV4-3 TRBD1 CASSQGTGANTEAFF TGCGCCAGCAGCCAAGGGACAGGCGCGAACACTGAAGCTTTCTTT
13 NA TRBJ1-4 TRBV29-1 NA CSVYRAPNEKLFF TGCAGCGTTTATCGGGCCCCAAATGAAAAACTGTTTTTT
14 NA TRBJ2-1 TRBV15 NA CATCPGRGDCEQFF TGTGCCACCTGCCCGGGTAGGGGAGACTGTGAGCAGTTCTTC
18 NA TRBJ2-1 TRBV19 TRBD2 CASSAAGLLTGGYNEQFF TGTGCCAGTAGCGCCGCCGGACTTTTGACGGGAGGGTATAATGAGCAGTTCTTC
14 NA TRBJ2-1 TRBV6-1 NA CASSDSLGGNEQFF TGTGCCAGCAGTGACTCGTTAGGGGGCAATGAGCAGTTCTTC
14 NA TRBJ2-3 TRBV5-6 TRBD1 CASSLAGQSDTQYF TGTGCCAGCAGCTTGGCGGGACAGAGTGATACGCAGTATTTT
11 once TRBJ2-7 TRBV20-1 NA CSASGSYEQYF TGCAGTGCTAGCGGGTCCTACGAGCAGTACTTC
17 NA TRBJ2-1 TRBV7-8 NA CASSPVYLGTPYNEQFF TGTGCCAGCAGCCCCGTATACCTCGGGACACCCTACAATGAGCAGTTCTTC
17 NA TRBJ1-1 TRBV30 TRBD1 CAWRQQGRWAGDTEAFF TGTGCCTGGAGGCAACAGGGGAGGTGGGCCGGGGACACTGAAGCTTTCTTT
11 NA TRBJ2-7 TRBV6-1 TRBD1 CGVRQGGEQYF TGTGGAGTACGACAGGGGGGCGAGCAGTACTTC
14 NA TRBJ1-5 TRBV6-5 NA CASSPGTTHQPQHF TGTGCCAGCAGTCCCGGGACAACTCATCAGCCCCAGCATTTT
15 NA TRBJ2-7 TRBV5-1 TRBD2 CASSLPSGPRDEQYF TGCGCCAGCAGCTTACCTAGCGGGCCCCGGGACGAGCAGTACTTC
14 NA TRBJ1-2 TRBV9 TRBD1 CASSVDRGPYGYTF TGTGCCAGCAGCGTAGACAGGGGCCCCTATGGCTACACCTTC
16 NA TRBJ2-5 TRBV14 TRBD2 CASSQTLAGRQETQYF TGTGCCAGCAGCCAGACCCTAGCGGGCAGGCAAGAGACCCAGTACTTC
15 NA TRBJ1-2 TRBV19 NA CASSDKHYSHYGYTF TGTGCCAGTAGCGATAAACACTACTCACATTATGGCTACACCTTC
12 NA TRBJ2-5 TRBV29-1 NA CSTWGRRETQYF TGCAGCACCTGGGGCCGACGAGAGACCCAGTACTTC